The clone carrying this TCR beta chain came up a few times. The record originates from a study of blood T cells in healthy people across ages. Total RNA was extracted at no less than 5.5 micrograms per sample. V lost 3 bases to trimming and J lost 0 bases, with 18 bases between them. The CDR3 runs 18 residues. Germline V gene sequence: CDR1 MNHEY, CDR2 SMNVEV (reference sequence). Combining a sample-barcoded 5' primer with a J-beta primer mix, a second PCR ran for roughly 7 to 12 cycles. TCRdb ran MiXCR on the 5' RACE reads and lists one entry per CDR3 protein. In the table there are about 800,000 distinct CDR3 sequences, roughly 25% of which are singletons. These data also featured in a second study, about T cells of mothers and their children. This second study notes: Overlap in related mother-child pairs always slightly exceeded unrelated pairs, never significantly. Persistent microchimeric T cell clones were not found at ~100 per million sensitivity.

The sequencing input was blood. The chain joins TRBV27 to TRBJ2-1, with D uncertain. The source is a boy aged 10-17 years in good health. CDR3 nucleotide sequence: TGTGCCAGCAGTTTTTCCAGTTATCTAAAGAACTCCTACAATGAGCAGTTCTTC. Its protein is CASSFSSYLKNSYNEQFF.